These T cell receptor beta chains were read from a single sample in a study of somatic mutations in cytotoxic T cells in rheumatoid arthritis. Generated by immunoSEQ multiplex PCR, the TCRdb table keeps only in-frame clones and is missing some. The sample carries about 20,000 clones, roughly 86% recorded once. Material for sequencing was CD8+ T cells sorted from blood. The receptor set was obtained from a woman in her forties or fifties in good health. Each CDR3 is given with its conserved first and last residue. D genes are given only for firm matches. Size is stated for part of the rows, as once, few or many counts, or as a class when the clone is expanded.

V gene	D gene	J gene	clone size	CDR3 protein	CDR3 DNA
TRBV2	NA	TRBJ2-2	NA	CASLSGTNTGELFF	TGTGCCAGCTTGTCGGGGACCAACACCGGGGAGCTGTTTTTT
TRBV5-6	NA	TRBJ2-5	NA	CASSGGTPETQYF	TGTGCCAGCAGCGGGGGAACCCCGGAGACCCAGTACTTC
TRBV4-3	NA	TRBJ2-5	NA	CASSQAFGGQETQYF	TGCGCCAGCAGCCAAGCCTTTGGGGGCCAAGAGACCCAGTACTTC
TRBV7-9	NA	TRBJ1-3	few	CASSLEYSGNTIYF	TGTGCCAGCAGCTTAGAGTACTCTGGAAACACCATATATTTT
TRBV6-6	NA	TRBJ1-5	NA	CATVIQGNQPQHF	TGTGCCACGGTAATACAGGGAAATCAGCCCCAGCATTTT
TRBV21-1	NA	TRBJ1-2	NA	CASSRDRGANYGYTF	TGTGCCAGCAGCAGGGACAGGGGCGCTAACTATGGCTACACCTTC
TRBV10-3	NA	TRBJ2-3	NA	CAIGYTDTQYF	TGTGCCATCGGGTACACAGATACGCAGTATTTT
TRBV6-5	NA	TRBJ1-5	once	CASSPFSGSNQPQHF	TGTGCCAGCAGTCCCTTTAGCGGTAGCAATCAGCCCCAGCATTTT
TRBV10-2	NA	TRBJ2-3	NA	CASPPGRAEEADTQYF	TGCGCCAGCCCTCCGGGTAGGGCAGAAGAGGCAGATACGCAGTATTTT
TRBV4-1	TRBD1	TRBJ1-1	NA	CASSQKLIQGPGTEAFF	TGCGCCAGCAGCCAAAAGCTAATACAGGGGCCGGGCACTGAAGCTTTCTTT
TRBV7-9	TRBD1	TRBJ1-1	NA	CASSLGTGVYTEAFF	TGTGCCAGCAGCTTAGGGACAGGAGTCTACACTGAAGCTTTCTTT
TRBV4-3	TRBD2	TRBJ2-1	NA	CASSQEPSGGANEQFF	TGCGCCAGCAGCCAAGAACCCAGCGGGGGGGCCAATGAGCAGTTCTTC
TRBV4-1	NA	TRBJ1-6	NA	CASSQAGGDSPLHF	TGCGCCAGCAGCCAAGCGGGGGGAGATTCACCCCTCCACTTT
TRBV6-5	TRBD1	TRBJ1-5	NA	CASSPGQGNQPQHF	TGTGCCAGCAGTCCGGGACAGGGAAATCAGCCCCAGCATTTT
TRBV6-5	NA	TRBJ1-5	NA	CASSYNEQELQPQHF	TGTGCCAGCAGTTACAATGAACAGGAACTTCAGCCCCAGCATTTT
TRBV4-1	NA	TRBJ1-4	NA	CASSQPSKTGEKLFF	TGCGCCAGCAGCCAACCTAGTAAAACGGGGGAAAAACTGTTTTTT
TRBV7-9	TRBD1	TRBJ1-2	NA	CASSKTGGDRDGYTF	TGTGCCAGCAGCAAAACAGGGGGCGACAGGGATGGCTACACCTTC
TRBV6-5	NA	TRBJ1-5	NA	CASSYRPNQPQHF	TGTGCCAGCAGTTACCGTCCCAATCAGCCCCAGCATTTT
TRBV19	TRBD1	TRBJ1-1	few	CASSISPGGISSAEAFF	TGTGCCAGTAGTATTTCCCCAGGGGGTATATCAAGCGCTGAAGCTTTCTTT
TRBV27	NA	TRBJ2-1	NA	CASSLGAGANYNEQFF	TGTGCCAGCAGTTTGGGGGCGGGGGCTAACTACAATGAGCAGTTCTTC
TRBV4-3	TRBD1	TRBJ2-6	once	CASSQTGGGANVLTF	TGCGCCAGCAGCCAAACAGGGGGTGGGGCCAACGTCCTGACTTTC
TRBV13	NA	TRBJ1-6	NA	CASSLGTAALHF	TGTGCCAGCAGCTTAGGGACCGCCGCCCTCCACTTT
TRBV14	NA	TRBJ2-2	NA	CASSQDLPGRNTGELFF	TGTGCCAGCAGCCAAGATTTGCCGGGACGGAACACCGGGGAGCTGTTTTTT